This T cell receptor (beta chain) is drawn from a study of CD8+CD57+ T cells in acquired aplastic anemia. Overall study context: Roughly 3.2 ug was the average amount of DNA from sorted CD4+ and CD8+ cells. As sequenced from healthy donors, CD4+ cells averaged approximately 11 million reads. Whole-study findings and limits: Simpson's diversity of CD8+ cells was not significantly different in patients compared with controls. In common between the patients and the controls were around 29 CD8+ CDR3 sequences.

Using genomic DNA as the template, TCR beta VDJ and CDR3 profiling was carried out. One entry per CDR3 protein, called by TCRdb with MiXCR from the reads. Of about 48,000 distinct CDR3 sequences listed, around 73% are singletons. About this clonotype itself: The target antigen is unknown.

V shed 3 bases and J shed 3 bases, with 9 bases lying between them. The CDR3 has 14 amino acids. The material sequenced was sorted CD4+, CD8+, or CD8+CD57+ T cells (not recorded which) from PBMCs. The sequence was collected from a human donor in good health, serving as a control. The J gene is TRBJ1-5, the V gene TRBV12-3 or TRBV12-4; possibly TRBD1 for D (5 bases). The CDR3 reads CASSFWGYNQPQHF. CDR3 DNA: TGTGCCAGCAGTTTTTGGGGGTACAATCAGCCCCAGCATTTT.